This T cell receptor (beta chain) was recorded in a study of blood T cell repertoires in COVID-19. For the study at large: PBMCs, B-cell-depleted T cells, or T cells provided the cDNA or gDNA that made up the material.

Study processing details: Reference gene primers were amplified, and this amplification served to estimate nucleated cell counts. Method: immunoSEQ multiplex PCR; TCRdb's copy keeps in-frame clones and lacks some. V and J calls and clone size are copied from that table; D and trimming were computed from the DNA. The sample records hundreds of thousands of clones, about 88% being singletons. The ends were cut back, 2 bases at V and 6 bases at J, with 10 bases in the middle. The CDR3 covers 13 residues. Germline V gene lookup returns CDR1 LNHDA and CDR2 SQIVND (reference sequence). This TCR derives from a woman in her 70s with COVID-19, enrolled during active disease. Sequenced material: peripheral blood. The V gene is TRBV19, the J gene TRBJ1-2; tentatively, D is TRBD1 (6 bases). This CDR3 is CASSISGADGYTF. DNA for the CDR3: TGTGCCAGTAGTATATCAGGGGCCGATGGCTACACCTTC.